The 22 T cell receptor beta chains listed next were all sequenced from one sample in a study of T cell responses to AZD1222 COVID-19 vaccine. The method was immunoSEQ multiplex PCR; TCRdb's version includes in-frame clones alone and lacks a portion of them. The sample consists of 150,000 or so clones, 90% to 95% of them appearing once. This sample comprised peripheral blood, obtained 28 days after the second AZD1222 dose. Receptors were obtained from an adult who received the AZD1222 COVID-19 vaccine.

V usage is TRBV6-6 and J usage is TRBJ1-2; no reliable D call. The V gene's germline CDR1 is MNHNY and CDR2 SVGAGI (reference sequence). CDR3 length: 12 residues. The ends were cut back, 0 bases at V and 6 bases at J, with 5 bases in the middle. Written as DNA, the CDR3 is TGTGCCAGCAGTTACTCCAGAGATGGCTACACCTTC. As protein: CASSYSRDGYTF.

The CDR3 sequence: CASSQEVGGAYEQYF. The CDR3 DNA reads TGCGCCAGCAGCCAAGAGGTCGGGGGGGCCTACGAGCAGTACTTC. J is TRBJ2-7 and V is TRBV4-1, with 8 bases lining up with TRBD2. This CDR3 is 15 amino acids long. Germline assignment: CDR1 MGHRA and CDR2 YSYEKL. Trimming removed 0 bases from V and 2 bases from J; junction bases left unmatched: 3.

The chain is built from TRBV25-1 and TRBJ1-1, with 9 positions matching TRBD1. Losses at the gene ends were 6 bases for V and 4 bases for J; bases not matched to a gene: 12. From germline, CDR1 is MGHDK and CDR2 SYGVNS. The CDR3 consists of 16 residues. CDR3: CASSRLGQGISTEAFF. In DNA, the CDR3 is TGTGCCAGCAGCCGATTGGGACAGGGTATAAGCACTGAAGCTTTCTTT.

The CDR3 DNA sequence: TGTGCCAGCAGGGGAAGTCTAGCCAAAAACATTCAGTACTTC. Its protein is CASRGSLAKNIQYF. The chain joins TRBV28 to TRBJ2-4; D remains unclear. Deletions cut 6 bases from V and 0 bases from J, with 9 bases between. The germline V gene encodes CDR1 MDHEN and CDR2 SYDVKM. The CDR3 contains 14 residues.

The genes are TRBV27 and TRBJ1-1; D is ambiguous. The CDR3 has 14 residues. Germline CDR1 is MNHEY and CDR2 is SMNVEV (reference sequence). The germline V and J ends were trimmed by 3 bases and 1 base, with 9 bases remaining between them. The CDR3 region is CASSFSAENTEAFF. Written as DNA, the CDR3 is TGTGCCAGCAGTTTTTCGGCCGAGAACACTGAAGCTTTCTTT.

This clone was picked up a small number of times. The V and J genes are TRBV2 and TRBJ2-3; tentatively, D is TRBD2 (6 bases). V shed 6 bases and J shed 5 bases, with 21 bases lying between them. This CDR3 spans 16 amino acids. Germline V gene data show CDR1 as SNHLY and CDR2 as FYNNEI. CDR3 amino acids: CASRDLTRWSEDTQYF. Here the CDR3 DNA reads TGTGCCAGCAGAGACCTGACTAGATGGTCGGAAGATACGCAGTATTTT.

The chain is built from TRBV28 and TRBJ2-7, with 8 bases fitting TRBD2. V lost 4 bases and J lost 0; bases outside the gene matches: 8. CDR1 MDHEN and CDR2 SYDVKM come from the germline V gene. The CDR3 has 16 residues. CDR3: CASSSPGGTSSYEQYF. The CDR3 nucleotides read TGTGCCAGCAGTTCCCCGGGAGGGACTAGCTCCTACGAGCAGTACTTC.

The CDR3 reads CASSVTDANEKLFF. The DNA of the CDR3 is TGTGCCAGCTCAGTGACAGACGCTAATGAAAAACTGTTTTTT. The chain couples TRBV18 to TRBJ1-4; D may be TRBD1 (5 bases). The germline V and J ends were trimmed by 5 bases and 3 bases, with 10 bases remaining between them. This CDR3 contains 14 residues. CDR1 and CDR2 from the germline V gene are KGHSH and LQKENI.

Here the CDR3 reads CASSLVGNQETQYF. CDR3 nucleotides: TGTGCCAGCAGTTTAGTAGGTAACCAAGAGACCCAGTACTTC. The V gene is TRBV27, the J gene TRBJ2-5, with D unresolved. The length of the CDR3 is 14 residues. Between the trimmed V and J ends, which lost 2 bases and 0 bases, there was a span of 7 bases. Germline CDR1 reads MNHEY; CDR2 reads SMNVEV (reference sequence).

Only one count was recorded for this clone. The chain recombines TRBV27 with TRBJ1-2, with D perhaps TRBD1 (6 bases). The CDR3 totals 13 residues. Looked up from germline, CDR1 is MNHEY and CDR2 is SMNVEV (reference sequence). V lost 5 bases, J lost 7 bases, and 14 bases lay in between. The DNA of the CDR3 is TGTGCCAGCAGTATTCAACAGGGCCTTGGCTACACCTTC. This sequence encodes CASSIQQGLGYTF.

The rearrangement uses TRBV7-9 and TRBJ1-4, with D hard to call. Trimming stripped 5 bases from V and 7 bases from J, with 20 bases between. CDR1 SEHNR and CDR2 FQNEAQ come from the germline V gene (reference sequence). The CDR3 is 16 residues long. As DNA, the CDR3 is TGTGCCAGCAGCCCCCCCCTTGGATACGGCGGTGAAAAACTGTTTTTT. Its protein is CASSPPLGYGGEKLFF.

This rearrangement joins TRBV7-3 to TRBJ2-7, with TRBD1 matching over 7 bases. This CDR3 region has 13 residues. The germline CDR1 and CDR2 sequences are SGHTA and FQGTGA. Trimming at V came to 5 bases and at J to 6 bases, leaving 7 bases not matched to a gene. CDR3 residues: CASSRQGGREQYF. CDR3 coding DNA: TGTGCCAGCAGCCGACAGGGTGGTCGCGAGCAGTACTTC.

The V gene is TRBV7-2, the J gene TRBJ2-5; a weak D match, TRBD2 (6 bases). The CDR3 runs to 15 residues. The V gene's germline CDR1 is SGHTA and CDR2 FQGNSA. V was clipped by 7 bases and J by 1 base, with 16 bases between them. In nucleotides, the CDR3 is TGTGCCAGCAACTCCCAATGGCGGGGCCAAGAGACCCAGTACTTC. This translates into CASNSQWRGQETQYF.

The DNA of the CDR3 is TGCGCCAGCAGCCAAGGGTCCCTCCCGTACAGGGGTGACACCATATATTTT. Its translation: CASSQGSLPYRGDTIYF. The chain combines TRBV4-1 with TRBJ1-3; 7 nucleotides line up with TRBD1. This CDR3 has 17 amino acids. Germline loops: CDR1 MGHRA, CDR2 YSYEKL. Unmatched junction bases numbered 14, after V lost 1 base and J lost 8 bases.

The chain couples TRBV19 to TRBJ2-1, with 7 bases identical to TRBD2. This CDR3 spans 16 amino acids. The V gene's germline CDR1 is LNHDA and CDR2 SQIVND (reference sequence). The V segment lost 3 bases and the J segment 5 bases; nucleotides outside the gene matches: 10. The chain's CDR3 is CASSIHETSDNNEQFF. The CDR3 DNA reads TGTGCCAGTAGTATCCACGAAACTAGCGACAACAATGAGCAGTTCTTC.

For the CDR3, the DNA is TGTGCCAGCTCACGGGGGAGCTCCTACAATGAGCAGTTCTTC. Protein: CASSRGSSYNEQFF. V and J are TRBV18 and TRBJ2-1; D may correspond to TRBD1 or TRBD2 (5 bases each). Germline lookup yields CDR1 KGHSH and CDR2 LQKENI. The CDR3 runs 14 residues. V was cut by 4 bases and J by 0 bases, with 7 bases left in between.

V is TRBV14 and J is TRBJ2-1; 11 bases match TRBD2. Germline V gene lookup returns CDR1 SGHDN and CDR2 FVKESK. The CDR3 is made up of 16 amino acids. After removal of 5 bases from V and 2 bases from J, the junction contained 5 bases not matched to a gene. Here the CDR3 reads CASSKSSGGTYNEQFF. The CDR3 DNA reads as TGTGCCAGCAGCAAATCTAGCGGGGGGACCTACAATGAGCAGTTCTTC. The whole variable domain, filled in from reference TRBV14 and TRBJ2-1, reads EAGVTQFPSHSVIEKGQTVTLRCDPISGHDNLYWYRRVMGKEIKFLLHFVKESKQDESGMPNNRFLAERTGGTYSTLKVQPAELEDSGVYFCASSKSSGGTYNEQFFGPGTRLTVL.

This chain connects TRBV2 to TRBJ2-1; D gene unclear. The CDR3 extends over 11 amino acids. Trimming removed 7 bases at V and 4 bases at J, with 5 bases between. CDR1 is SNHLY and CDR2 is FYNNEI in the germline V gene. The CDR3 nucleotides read TGTGCCAGCATGGGGTACAATGAGCAGTTCTTC. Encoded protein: CASMGYNEQFF. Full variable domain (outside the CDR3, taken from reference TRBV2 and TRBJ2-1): EPEVTQTPSHQVTQMGQEVILRCVPISNHLYFYWYRQILGQKVEFLVSFYNNEISEKSEIFDDQFSVERPDGSNFTLKIRSTKLEDSAMYFCASMGYNEQFFGPGTRLTVL.

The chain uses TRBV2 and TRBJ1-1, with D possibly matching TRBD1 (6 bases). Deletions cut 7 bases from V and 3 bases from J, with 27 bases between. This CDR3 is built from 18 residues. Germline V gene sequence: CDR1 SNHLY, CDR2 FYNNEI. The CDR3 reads CASTSPPLLAGADTEAFF. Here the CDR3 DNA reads TGTGCCAGCACCTCACCCCCCCTCCTGGCAGGGGCGGACACTGAAGCTTTCTTT.

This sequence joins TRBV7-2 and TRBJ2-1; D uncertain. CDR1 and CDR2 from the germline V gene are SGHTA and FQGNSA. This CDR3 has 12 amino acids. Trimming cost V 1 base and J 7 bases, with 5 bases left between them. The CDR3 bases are TGTGCCAGCAGCTTAGATAGAAATGAGCAGTTCTTC. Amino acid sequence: CASSLDRNEQFF.

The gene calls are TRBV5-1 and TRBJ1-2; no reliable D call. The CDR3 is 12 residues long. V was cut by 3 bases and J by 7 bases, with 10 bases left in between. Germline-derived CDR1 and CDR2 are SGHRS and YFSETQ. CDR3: CASSSGWGGYTF. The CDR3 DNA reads TGCGCCAGCAGCTCCGGATGGGGTGGCTACACCTTC.

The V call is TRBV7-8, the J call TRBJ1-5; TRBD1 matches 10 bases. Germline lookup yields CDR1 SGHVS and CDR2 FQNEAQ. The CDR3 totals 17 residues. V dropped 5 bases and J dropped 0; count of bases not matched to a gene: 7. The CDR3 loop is CASSEGQGVVSNQPQHF. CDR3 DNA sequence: TGTGCCAGCAGCGAAGGACAGGGGGTCGTTAGCAATCAGCCCCAGCATTTT. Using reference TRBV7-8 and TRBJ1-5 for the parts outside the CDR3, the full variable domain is GAGVSQSPRYKVAKRGQDVALRCDPISGHVSLFWYQQALGQGPEFLTYFQNEAQLDKSGLPSDRFFAERPEGSVSTLKIQRTQQEDSAVYLCASSEGQGVVSNQPQHFGDGTRLSIL.